These 14 T cell receptor beta chains share one sample of origin, sequenced in a study of regulatory T cells in long-lasting Graves disease. Time point reported: newly diagnosed GD, antithyroid drugs for less than 3 months. The TCR library was made from RNA extracted from PBMCs. Library construction for TCR beta used iRepertoire HTBI primers and Arm-PCR of CDR3 regions. TCRdb analysed the multiplex PCR reads with MiXCR anew, one entry per CDR3 protein. The sample has about 500,000 distinct CDR3 sequences, 15% to 20% seen once; the top ten hold 12%. These data were also filed under a second study, of T cells in Graves' hyperthyroidism and ophthalmopathy.

Sample: peripheral blood mononuclear cells (PBMCs), taken at new diagnosis, from a patient treated with antithyroid drugs. The receptors stem from a man aged 35 to 55 with Graves disease.

This clonotype was detected ten times or more. The CDR3 nucleotides read TGTGCCAGCAGCCCGGGACCTCCCTACGAGCAGTACTTC. Protein sequence: CASSPGPPYEQYF. V and J are TRBV7-9 and TRBJ2-7; D may correspond to TRBD1 or TRBD2 (5 bases each). The V and J ends lost 5 bases and 2 bases respectively, with 10 bases between them. Germline CDR1 reads SEHNR; CDR2 reads FQNEAQ (reference sequence). This CDR3 comprises 13 residues.

This clonotype was recorded a few times. This sequence joins TRBV20-1 and TRBJ2-1; no firm D call. The CDR3 spans 13 residues. Germline V gene lookup returns CDR1 DFQATT and CDR2 SNEGSKA (reference sequence). Trimming took off 7 bases at V and 8 bases at J, with 18 bases between the two ends. CDR3 sequence (DNA): TGCAGTGTCTTTCACGTAGGAGTGGATGAGCAGTTCTTC. Protein sequence: CSVFHVGVDEQFF.

In its sample, this clonotype was seen many times. The rearrangement links TRBV30 to TRBJ2-2; 12 positions match TRBD1. The length of the CDR3 is 15 residues. Per germline, CDR1 GTSNPN and CDR2 SVGIG (reference sequence). Trimming removed 2 bases from V and 7 bases from J; junction bases left unmatched: 5. The DNA of the CDR3 is TGTGCCTGGAGTTCCGGGACAGGGGGCTACGGGGAGCTGTTTTTT. It codes for CAWSSGTGGYGELFF.

The V call is TRBV5-4, the J call TRBJ1-6; TRBD1 matches 9 bases. Germline CDR1 reads SGHNT; CDR2 reads YYREEE (reference sequence). CDR3 length: 17 amino acids. The J segment lost 0 bases and the V segment lost 4 bases, leaving 5 bases of the junction unmatched. The CDR3 DNA follows: TGTGCCAGCAGCGTAGGGACAGGGAGCTCCTATAATTCACCCCTCCACTTT. Its translation is CASSVGTGSSYNSPLHF.

V gene TRBV19 combines with J gene TRBJ1-1; D is possibly TRBD1 (5 bases). V lost 9 bases and J 4 bases, leaving 12 bases between the germline ends. CDR1 and CDR2 (germline): LNHDA, SQIVND (reference sequence). The CDR3 length is 12 residues. The CDR3 loop reads CASQQGRTEAFF. The CDR3 bases are TGTGCCAGCCAGCAGGGCCGCACTGAAGCTTTCTTT.

The chain recombines TRBV5-1 with TRBJ2-3; TRBD1 matches at 8 bases. The V gene end was trimmed by 6 bases and the J gene end by 0 bases; junction bases not matched to a gene: 6. CDR3 size: 15 residues. Germline CDR1 SGHRS, CDR2 YFSETQ. CDR3: CASTLDRASTDTQYF. The CDR3, as DNA: TGCGCCAGCACTTTGGACAGGGCAAGCACAGATACGCAGTATTTT. Together with reference TRBV5-1 and TRBJ2-3, the CDR3 gives the full variable domain: KAGVTQTPRYLIKTRGQQVTLSCSPISGHRSVSWYQQTPGQGLQFLFEYFSETQRNKGNFPGRFSGRQFSNSRSEMNVSTLELGDSALYLCASTLDRASTDTQYFGPGTRLTVL.

Of note for this clonotype: A much larger clone differs by one base, so this may be a read error. The rearrangement joins TRBV3-1 to TRBJ2-5; 8 nucleotides agree with TRBD2. Losses at the gene ends were 5 bases for V and 11 bases for J; bases not matched to a gene: 16. CDR1 is LGHDT and CDR2 is YNNKEL in the germline V gene (reference sequence). This CDR3 has 15 residues. In nucleotides, the CDR3 is TGTGCCAGCAGCACACCGGGACTAGAGACCAATGAGCAGTACTTC. Protein product: CASSTPGLETNEQYF.

This clonotype was detected many times. The chain uses TRBV18 and TRBJ2-1; 8 nucleotides align to TRBD1. Trimming at V came to 3 bases and at J to 4 bases, leaving 8 bases not matched to a gene. The CDR3 spans 16 residues. The germline CDR1 and CDR2 sequences are KGHSH and LQKENI. The CDR3 DNA reads as TGTGCCAGCTCACCGCCCGGGACAGGAGGTTACAATGAGCAGTTCTTC. Its translation is CASSPPGTGGYNEQFF.

This clonotype was observed at least ten times. The chain has TRBV28 and TRBJ1-1; unclear D gene. Between the trimmed V and J ends, which lost 6 bases and 7 bases, there was a span of 9 bases. This CDR3 is built from 11 residues. The germline V gene has CDR1 MDHEN and CDR2 SYDVKM. CDR3 region: CASSYQVEAFF. The CDR3 nucleotides are TGTGCCAGCAGCTACCAGGTTGAAGCTTTCTTT.

The genes are TRBV4-1 and TRBJ2-1; 8 positions agree with TRBD1. This CDR3 contains 16 residues. V was clipped by 3 bases and J by 3 bases; unmatched bases: 7. In germline, CDR1 is MGHRA, CDR2 YSYEKL. This CDR3 is CASSQPQGANYNEQFF. The DNA of the CDR3 is TGCGCCAGCAGCCAGCCCCAGGGGGCAAACTACAATGAGCAGTTCTTC.

This clonotype occurred many times. The chain carries TRBV6-5 and TRBJ2-7; D ambiguous. The CDR3 loop spans 14 amino acids. Trimming removed 2 bases from V and 0 bases from J, with 8 bases in between. Germline values: CDR1 MNHEY, CDR2 SVGAGI. Here the CDR3 reads CASSYPASSYEQYF. CDR3 DNA: TGTGCCAGCAGTTACCCAGCCAGCTCCTACGAGCAGTACTTC.

The chain has TRBV24-1 and TRBJ2-2; D call uncertain. V lost 4 bases, J lost 8 bases, and 10 bases lay in between. CDR1 and CDR2 (germline): KGHDR, SFDVKD. The CDR3 runs 13 residues. CDR3 nucleotides: TGTGCCACCAGTGACACCCCCGGAGGGGAGCTGTTTTTT. Amino acid sequence: CATSDTPGGELFF.

This clonotype appeared many times. This chain joins TRBV12-3 or TRBV12-4 and TRBJ1-1, with a possible D match to TRBD1 (6 bases). V lost 6 bases to trimming and J lost 8 bases, with 16 bases between them. The CDR3 contains 13 residues. CDR3 sequence reads: CASRISQGSEAFF. DNA of the CDR3: TGTGCCAGCAGAATATCCCAGGGGTCCGAAGCTTTCTTT.

This clonotype was seen many times. The chain links TRBV24-1 to TRBJ2-1, with a possible D match to TRBD1 (6 bases). Germline V lookup: CDR1 KGHDR, CDR2 SFDVKD. This CDR3 contains 16 residues. Trimming stripped 3 bases from V and 2 bases from J, with 13 bases between. The CDR3 here is CATSDRGHSTYNEQFF. The CDR3 DNA reads TGTGCCACCAGTGATCGGGGACATAGCACCTACAATGAGCAGTTCTTC.